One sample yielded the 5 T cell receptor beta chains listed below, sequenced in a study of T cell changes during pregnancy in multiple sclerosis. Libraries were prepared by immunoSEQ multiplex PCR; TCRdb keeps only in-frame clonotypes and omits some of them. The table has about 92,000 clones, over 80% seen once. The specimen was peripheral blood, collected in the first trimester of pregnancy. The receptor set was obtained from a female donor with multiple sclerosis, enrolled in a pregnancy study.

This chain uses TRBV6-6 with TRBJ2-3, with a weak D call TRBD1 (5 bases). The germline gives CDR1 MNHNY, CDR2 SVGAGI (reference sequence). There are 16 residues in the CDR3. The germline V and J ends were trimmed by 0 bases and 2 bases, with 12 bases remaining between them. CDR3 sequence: CASSYSTAPPTDTQYF. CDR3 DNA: TGTGCCAGCAGTTACTCGACAGCCCCCCCCACAGATACGCAGTATTTT.

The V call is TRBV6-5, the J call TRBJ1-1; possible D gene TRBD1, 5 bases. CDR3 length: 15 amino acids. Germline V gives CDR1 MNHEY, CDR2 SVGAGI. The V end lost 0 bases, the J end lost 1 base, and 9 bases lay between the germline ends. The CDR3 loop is CASSYSAGTNTEAFF. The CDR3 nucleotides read TGTGCCAGCAGTTACTCGGCGGGGACGAACACTGAAGCTTTCTTT.

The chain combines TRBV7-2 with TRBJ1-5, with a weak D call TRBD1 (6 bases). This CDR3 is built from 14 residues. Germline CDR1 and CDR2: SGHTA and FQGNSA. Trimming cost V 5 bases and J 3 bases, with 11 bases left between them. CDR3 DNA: TGTGCCAGCAGCCCGGACAGCATCAATCAGCCCCAGCATTTT. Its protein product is CASSPDSINQPQHF.

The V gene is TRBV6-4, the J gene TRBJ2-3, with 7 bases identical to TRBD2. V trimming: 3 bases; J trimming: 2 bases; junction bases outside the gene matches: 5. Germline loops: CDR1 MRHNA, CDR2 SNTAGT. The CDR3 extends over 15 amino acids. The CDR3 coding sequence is TGTGCCAGCAGTGATAACGGGGGGACCACAGATACGCAGTATTTT. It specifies CASSDNGGTTDTQYF.

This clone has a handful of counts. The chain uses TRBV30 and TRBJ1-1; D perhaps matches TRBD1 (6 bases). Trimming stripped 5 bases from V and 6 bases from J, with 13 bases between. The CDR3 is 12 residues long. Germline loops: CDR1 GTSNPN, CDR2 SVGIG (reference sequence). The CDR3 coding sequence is TGTGCCTGGGCCAGGGGATACGCTGAAGCTTTCTTT. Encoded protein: CAWARGYAEAFF.